This is a list of T cell receptor beta chains from one sample in a study of blood T cells in healthy people across ages. TCRdb itself ran the 5' RACE reads through MiXCR, one entry per CDR3 protein. In the table there are around 800,000 distinct CDR3 sequences, about 47% of which are singletons. Sequences were obtained from blood. These receptors all stem from an older man in good health. The CDR3 runs from the conserved cysteine through the conserved F or W. D genes are given only for firm matches. A row's size may be missing; if present it is once, few, many or a size class.

cdr3_nt: TGCGCCAGCGCCTTAGGGGATAGATCGGGGACAGATACGCAGTATTTT
cdr3_aa: CASALGDRSGTDTQYF
d_call: .
v_call: TRBV5-1
j_call: TRBJ2-3
clone_size: .

cdr3_nt: TGCAGTGCTAGAGATCACAAATCTGGACTAGCGGTATACAATGAGCAGTTCTTC
cdr3_aa: CSARDHKSGLAVYNEQFF
d_call: TRBD2
v_call: TRBV20-1
j_call: TRBJ2-1
clone_size: few

cdr3_nt: TGTGCCAGCAGCTTGTTCGGTAGGAGTCTGGGCGAGCAGTACTTC
cdr3_aa: CASSLFGRSLGEQYF
d_call: .
v_call: TRBV5-6
j_call: TRBJ2-7
clone_size: .

cdr3_nt: TGCGCCAGCAGCTTGCTGGCGGGAGGGCATGGAGATACGCAGTATTTT
cdr3_aa: CASSLLAGGHGDTQYF
d_call: TRBD2
v_call: TRBV5-1
j_call: TRBJ2-3
clone_size: .

cdr3_nt: TGTGCCAGCAGTTTAACGGCTAGCGGGAGCCCCTACAATGAGCAGTTCTTC
cdr3_aa: CASSLTASGSPYNEQFF
d_call: TRBD2
v_call: TRBV12-3/TRBV12-4
j_call: TRBJ2-1
clone_size: few

cdr3_nt: TGTGCCAGCAGTTACCCTGAGCGGGAGTGGGATCCTGGGGAGCTGTTTTTT
cdr3_aa: CASSYPEREWDPGELFF
d_call: TRBD2
v_call: TRBV6-2/TRBV6-3
j_call: TRBJ2-2
clone_size: once

cdr3_nt: TGTGCCAGCAGCCGGGGACTAAAAACCGAAGAGACCCAGTACTTC
cdr3_aa: CASSRGLKTEETQYF
d_call: TRBD2
v_call: TRBV6-5
j_call: TRBJ2-5
clone_size: .

cdr3_nt: TGTGCCAGCAGTTACTCGGCGTTCAGGAACTCTGGAAACACCATATATTTT
cdr3_aa: CASSYSAFRNSGNTIYF
d_call: .
v_call: TRBV6-5
j_call: TRBJ1-3
clone_size: .

cdr3_nt: TGTGCCAGCAGCCAAGGAGCGGGAAGGTACGAGCAGTACTTC
cdr3_aa: CASSQGAGRYEQYF
d_call: TRBD2
v_call: TRBV3-1
j_call: TRBJ2-7
clone_size: many

cdr3_nt: TGTGCCACCGAGGGAAACTATGGCTACACCTTC
cdr3_aa: CATEGNYGYTF
d_call: .
v_call: TRBV6-6
j_call: TRBJ1-2
clone_size: .

cdr3_nt: TGTGCCAGCAGTCCCACCAGGGGGGGTTTTCGGGAGACCCAGTACTTC
cdr3_aa: CASSPTRGGFRETQYF
d_call: .
v_call: TRBV27
j_call: TRBJ2-5
clone_size: .

cdr3_nt: TGCAGTGCTCCCACTCCCGGGGGAAGTAGACAGTACTTC
cdr3_aa: CSAPTPGGSRQYF
d_call: .
v_call: TRBV20-1
j_call: TRBJ2-7
clone_size: .

cdr3_nt: TGTGCCAGCAGTCCAAATGTTGGGAGGGCCCAAGAGACCCAGTACTTC
cdr3_aa: CASSPNVGRAQETQYF
d_call: TRBD2
v_call: TRBV28
j_call: TRBJ2-5
clone_size: few

cdr3_nt: TGTGCCAGCAGCAAACCAGGACAGGACTACGAGCAGTACTTC
cdr3_aa: CASSKPGQDYEQYF
d_call: TRBD1
v_call: TRBV7-9
j_call: TRBJ2-7
clone_size: .

cdr3_nt: TGTGCCAGCTCTAGGGGGCTCGACTACAATGAGCAGTACTTC
cdr3_aa: CASSRGLDYNEQYF
d_call: TRBD1
v_call: TRBV18
j_call: TRBJ2-7
clone_size: .

cdr3_nt: TGCGCCAGCAGCTGGACAGGGGACTCTGGGGCCAACGTCCTGACTTTC
cdr3_aa: CASSWTGDSGANVLTF
d_call: TRBD1
v_call: TRBV5-1
j_call: TRBJ2-6
clone_size: .

cdr3_nt: TGTGCCAGCAGCGGACAGTTAACCTCCTACGAGCAGTACTTC
cdr3_aa: CASSGQLTSYEQYF
d_call: .
v_call: TRBV7-2
j_call: TRBJ2-7
clone_size: .

cdr3_nt: TGTGCCAGCTCAACTAGCCGCCAAGAGACCCAGTACTTC
cdr3_aa: CASSTSRQETQYF
d_call: .
v_call: TRBV18
j_call: TRBJ2-5
clone_size: .

cdr3_nt: TGCGCCAGCAGCCCCAACGTAGCGGGAGGGAATGAGCAGTTCTTC
cdr3_aa: CASSPNVAGGNEQFF
d_call: TRBD2
v_call: TRBV5-1
j_call: TRBJ2-1
clone_size: .

cdr3_nt: TGTGCCAGCAGCCGCACTTCTAGCGGGACCACCAATGAGCAGTTCTTC
cdr3_aa: CASSRTSSGTTNEQFF
d_call: TRBD2
v_call: TRBV11-2
j_call: TRBJ2-1
clone_size: .

cdr3_nt: TGTGCCAGCAGGCGAGCTGGGACAGGGGGAAGCAATCAGCCCCAGCATTTT
cdr3_aa: CASRRAGTGGSNQPQHF
d_call: TRBD1
v_call: TRBV6-2/TRBV6-3
j_call: TRBJ1-5
clone_size: .

cdr3_nt: TGCAGCGTTGGCGATTGGGATAGCGGCGGGAAGGAGCAGTTCTTC
cdr3_aa: CSVGDWDSGGKEQFF
d_call: .
v_call: TRBV29-1
j_call: TRBJ2-1
clone_size: many